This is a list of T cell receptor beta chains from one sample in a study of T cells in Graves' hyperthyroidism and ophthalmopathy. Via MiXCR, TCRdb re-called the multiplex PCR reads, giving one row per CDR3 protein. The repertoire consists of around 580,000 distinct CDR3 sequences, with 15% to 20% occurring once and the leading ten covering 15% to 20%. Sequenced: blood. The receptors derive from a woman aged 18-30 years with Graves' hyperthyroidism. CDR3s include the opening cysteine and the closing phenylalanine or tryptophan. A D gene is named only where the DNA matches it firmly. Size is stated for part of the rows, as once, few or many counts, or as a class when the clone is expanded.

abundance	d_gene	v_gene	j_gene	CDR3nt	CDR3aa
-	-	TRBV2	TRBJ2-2	TGTGCCAGCGGACAGCGGCCTATCGGGGAGCTGTTTTTT	CASGQRPIGELFF
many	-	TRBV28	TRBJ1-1	TGTGCCAGCAGGATAGGGGTCACTGAAGCTTTCTTT	CASRIGVTEAFF
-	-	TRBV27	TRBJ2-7	TGTGCCAGCAGTTTACGCGGGTCGAGAGGGGATGAGCAGTACTTC	CASSLRGSRGDEQYF
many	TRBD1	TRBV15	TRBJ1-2	TGTGCCACCAGCAGCCGGGACAGCAATGGCTACACCTTC	CATSSRDSNGYTF
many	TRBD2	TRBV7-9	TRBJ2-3	TGTGCCAGCAGCTTATATGGCGGGGGGGCGAATACGCAGTATTTT	CASSLYGGGANTQYF
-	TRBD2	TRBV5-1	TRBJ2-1	TGCGCCAGCGGGGGGATGACTAGCGGGAAAGGATACAATGAGCAGTTCTTC	CASGGMTSGKGYNEQFF
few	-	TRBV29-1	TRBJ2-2	TGCAGCGCCCGATCCGGGGAGCTGTTTTTT	CSARSGELFF
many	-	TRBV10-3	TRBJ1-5	TGTGCCATCTGGCAGGGTAACAATCAGCCCCAGCATTTT	CAIWQGNNQPQHF
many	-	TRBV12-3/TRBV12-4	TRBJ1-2	TGTGCCAGCAGTTTAGCCGGGGGCGTTGGCTACACCTTC	CASSLAGGVGYTF
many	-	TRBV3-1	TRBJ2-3	TGTGCCAGCAGCACCCCCAACACAGATACGCAGTATTTT	CASSTPNTDTQYF
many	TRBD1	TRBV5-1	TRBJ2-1	TGCGCCAGCCGATACTCTGACAGGGGCTATGAGCAGTTCTTC	CASRYSDRGYEQFF
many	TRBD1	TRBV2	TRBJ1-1	TGTGCCAGCAGTGGTCTCAGGGGGCATGGGACTGAAGCTTTCTTT	CASSGLRGHGTEAFF
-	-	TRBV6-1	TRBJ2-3	TGTGCCAGCAGGCTTGCAGGGTCATCGAATACGCAGTATTTT	CASRLAGSSNTQYF
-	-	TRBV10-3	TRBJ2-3	TGTGCCATCAGTCGAGGGACGGACACAGATACGCAGTATTTT	CAISRGTDTDTQYF
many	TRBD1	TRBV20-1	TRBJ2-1	TGCAGTGTCCTGACAGGGGGCGACTACAATGAGCAGTTCTTC	CSVLTGGDYNEQFF
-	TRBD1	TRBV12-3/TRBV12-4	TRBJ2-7	TGTGCCAGCAGCCTAGGACAGGGAGGCCCATGGGGCGAGCAGTACTTC	CASSLGQGGPWGEQYF
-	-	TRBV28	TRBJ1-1	TGTGCCAGCGGAGGGGGGGGGGCTGAAGCTTTCTTT	CASGGGGAEAFF
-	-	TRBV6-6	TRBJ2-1	TGTGCCAGCAGTTACACGAGCTCCTACAATGAGCAGTTCTTC	CASSYTSSYNEQFF
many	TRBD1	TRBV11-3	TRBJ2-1	TGTGCCAGCAGATCAGCAGACAGGGGCTACAATGAGCAGTTCTTC	CASRSADRGYNEQFF
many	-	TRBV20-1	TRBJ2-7	TGCAGTGCTAGAGATGGGAAGGGGGAACCCTACGAGCAGTACTTC	CSARDGKGEPYEQYF
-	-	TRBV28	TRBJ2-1	TGTGCCAGCAGTTTACGCCTCAGCCAGCAGTTCTTC	CASSLRLSQQFF
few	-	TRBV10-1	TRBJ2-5	TGCGCCAGCAGTGATGACGGGGACATCGAGGAGACCCAGTACTTC	CASSDDGDIEETQYF
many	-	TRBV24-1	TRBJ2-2	TGTGCCACCAGTGATTTCGCCCTCACCGGGGAGCTGTTTTTT	CATSDFALTGELFF
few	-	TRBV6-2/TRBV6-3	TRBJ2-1	TGTGCCAGCAGTTACTCAGGGGCGGGTGAGCAGTTCTTC	CASSYSGAGEQFF
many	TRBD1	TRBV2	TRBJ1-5	TGTGCCAGCAGGGGGACAGGGGTCGTCAATCAGCCCCAGCATTTT	CASRGTGVVNQPQHF
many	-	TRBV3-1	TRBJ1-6	TGTGCCAGCAGCCAAGAGCACGGGGTCTCACCCCTCCACTTT	CASSQEHGVSPLHF
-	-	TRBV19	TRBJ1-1	TGTGCCAGTAGAAACCTCCCCAGGGACACTGAAGCTTTCTTT	CASRNLPRDTEAFF
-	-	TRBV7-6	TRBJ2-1	TGTGCCAGCAGCCCGTCTCTGAGCTCCTACAATGAGCAGTTCTTC	CASSPSLSSYNEQFF
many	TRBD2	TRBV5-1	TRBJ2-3	TGCGCCAGCAGCTCCCGACCAGCGGGGTCTAGCACAGATACGCAGTATTTT	CASSSRPAGSSTDTQYF
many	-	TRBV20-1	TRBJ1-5	TGCAGTGCAGCCGATGATCAGCCCCAGCATTTT	CSAADDQPQHF
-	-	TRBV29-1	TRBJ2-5	TGCAGCGTTGAAGAGGGGGAGGAGACCCAGTACTTC	CSVEEGEETQYF
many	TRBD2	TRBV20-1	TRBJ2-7	TGCAGTGCTTGGACTAGCGGGAGTGTGAACTACGAGCAGTACTTC	CSAWTSGSVNYEQYF
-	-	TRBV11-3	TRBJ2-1	TGTGCCAGCAGCCCCGGGACTTCTAAGGGGGAGATTGGGCAGTTCTTC	CASSPGTSKGEIGQFF
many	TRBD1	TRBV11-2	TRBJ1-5	TGTGCCAGCAGCGTGACAGGGGACGATCAGCCCCAGCATTTT	CASSVTGDDQPQHF
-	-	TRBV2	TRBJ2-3	TGTGCCAGCACAGAAGACTTGACAGATACGCAGTATTTT	CASTEDLTDTQYF
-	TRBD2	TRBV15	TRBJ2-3	TGTGCCACCAGCAGGGTCGGGGGGGCCCCAGATACGCAGTATTTT	CATSRVGGAPDTQYF
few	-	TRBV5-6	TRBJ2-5	TGTGCCAGCAGCTTGGTTTCGGTGGGCGGGAAGCGGGAGACCCAGTACTTC	CASSLVSVGGKRETQYF
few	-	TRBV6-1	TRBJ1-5	TGTGCCAGCAGTGAGGGACAAGGGAGCAATCAGCCCCAGCATTTT	CASSEGQGSNQPQHF